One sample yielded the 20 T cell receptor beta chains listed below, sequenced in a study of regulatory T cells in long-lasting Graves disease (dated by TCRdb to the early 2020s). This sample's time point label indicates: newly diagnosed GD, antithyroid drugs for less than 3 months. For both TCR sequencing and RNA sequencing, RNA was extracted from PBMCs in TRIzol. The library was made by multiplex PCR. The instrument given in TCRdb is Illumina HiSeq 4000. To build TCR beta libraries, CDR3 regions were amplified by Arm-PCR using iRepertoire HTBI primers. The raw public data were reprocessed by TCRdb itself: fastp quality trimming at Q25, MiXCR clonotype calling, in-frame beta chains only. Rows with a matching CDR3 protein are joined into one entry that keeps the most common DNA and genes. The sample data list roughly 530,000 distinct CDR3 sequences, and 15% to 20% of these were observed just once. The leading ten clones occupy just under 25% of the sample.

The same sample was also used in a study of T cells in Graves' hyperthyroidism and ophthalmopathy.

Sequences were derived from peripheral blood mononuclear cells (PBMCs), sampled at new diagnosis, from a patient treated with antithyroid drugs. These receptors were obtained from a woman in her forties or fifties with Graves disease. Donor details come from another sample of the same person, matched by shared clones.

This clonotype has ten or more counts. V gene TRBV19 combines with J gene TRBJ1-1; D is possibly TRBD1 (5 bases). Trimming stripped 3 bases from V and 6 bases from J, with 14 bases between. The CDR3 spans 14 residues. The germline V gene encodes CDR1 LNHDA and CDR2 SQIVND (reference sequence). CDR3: CASSMRTSPPEAFF. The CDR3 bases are TGTGCCAGTAGTATGAGGACATCCCCTCCTGAAGCTTTCTTT.

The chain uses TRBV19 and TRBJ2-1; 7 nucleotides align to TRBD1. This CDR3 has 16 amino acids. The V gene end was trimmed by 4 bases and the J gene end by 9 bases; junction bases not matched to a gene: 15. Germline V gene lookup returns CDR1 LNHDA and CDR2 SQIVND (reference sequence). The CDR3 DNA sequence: TGTGCCAGTAGTACCCTGACAGGGATGGGCTACGGTGAGCAGTTCTTC. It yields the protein CASSTLTGMGYGEQFF.

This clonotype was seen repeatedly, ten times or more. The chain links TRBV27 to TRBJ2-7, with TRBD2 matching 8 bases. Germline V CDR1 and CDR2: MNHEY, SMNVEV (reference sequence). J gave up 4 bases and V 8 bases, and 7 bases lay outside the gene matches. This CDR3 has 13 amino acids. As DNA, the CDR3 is TGTGCCAGCCACGGGGGGGGCGGTTACGAGCAGTACTTC. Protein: CASHGGGGYEQYF.

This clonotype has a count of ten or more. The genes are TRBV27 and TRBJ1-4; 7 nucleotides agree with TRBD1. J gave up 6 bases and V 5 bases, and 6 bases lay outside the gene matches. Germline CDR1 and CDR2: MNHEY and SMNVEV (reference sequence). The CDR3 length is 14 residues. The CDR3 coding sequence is TGTGCCAGCAGTAACAGGGGTGTCGATGAAAAACTGTTTTTT. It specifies CASSNRGVDEKLFF.

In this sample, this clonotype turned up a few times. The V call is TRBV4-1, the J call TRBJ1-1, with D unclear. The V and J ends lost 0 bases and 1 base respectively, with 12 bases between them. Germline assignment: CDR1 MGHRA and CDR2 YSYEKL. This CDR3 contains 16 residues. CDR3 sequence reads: CASSQDRNNENTEAFF. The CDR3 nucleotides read TGCGCCAGCAGCCAAGATAGGAACAATGAGAACACTGAAGCTTTCTTT.

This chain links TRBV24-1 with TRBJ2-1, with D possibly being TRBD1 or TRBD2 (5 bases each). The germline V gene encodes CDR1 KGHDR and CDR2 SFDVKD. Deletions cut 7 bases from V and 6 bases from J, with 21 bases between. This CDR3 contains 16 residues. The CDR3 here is CATRGDRVFRTNEQFF. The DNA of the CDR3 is TGTGCCACCAGGGGGGACCGGGTCTTTCGAACCAATGAGCAGTTCTTC.

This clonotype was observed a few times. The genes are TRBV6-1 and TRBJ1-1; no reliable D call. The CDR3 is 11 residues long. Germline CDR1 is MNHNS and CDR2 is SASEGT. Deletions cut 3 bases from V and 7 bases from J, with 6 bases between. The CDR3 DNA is TGTGCCAGCAGTGAGGCCGGTGAAGCTTTCTTT. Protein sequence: CASSEAGEAFF.

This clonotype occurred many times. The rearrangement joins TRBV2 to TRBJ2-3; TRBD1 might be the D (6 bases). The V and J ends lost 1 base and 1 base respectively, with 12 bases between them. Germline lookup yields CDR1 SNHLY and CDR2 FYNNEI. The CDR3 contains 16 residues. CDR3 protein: CASSEGWTAGTDTQYF. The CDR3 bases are TGTGCCAGCAGTGAAGGTTGGACAGCCGGCACAGATACGCAGTATTTT.

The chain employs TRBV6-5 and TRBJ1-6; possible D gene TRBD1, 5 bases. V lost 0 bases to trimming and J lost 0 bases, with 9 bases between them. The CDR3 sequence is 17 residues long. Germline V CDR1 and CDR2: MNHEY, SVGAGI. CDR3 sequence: CASSYSVGGSYNSPLHF. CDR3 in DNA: TGTGCCAGCAGTTACTCGGTGGGGGGCTCCTATAATTCACCCCTCCACTTT.

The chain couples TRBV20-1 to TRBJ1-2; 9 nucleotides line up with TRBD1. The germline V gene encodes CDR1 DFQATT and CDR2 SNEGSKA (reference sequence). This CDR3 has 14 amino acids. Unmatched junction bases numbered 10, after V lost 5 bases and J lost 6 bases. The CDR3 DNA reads TGCAGTGCTCTCGGGACAGGGAACTCAAATGGCTACACCTTC. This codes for CSALGTGNSNGYTF.

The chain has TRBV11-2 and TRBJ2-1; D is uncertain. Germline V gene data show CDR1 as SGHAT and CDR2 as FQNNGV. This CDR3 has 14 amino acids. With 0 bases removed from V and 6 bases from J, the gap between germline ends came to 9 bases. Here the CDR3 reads CASSLEAGTNEQFF. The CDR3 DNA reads TGTGCCAGCAGCTTAGAGGCAGGCACCAATGAGCAGTTCTTC.

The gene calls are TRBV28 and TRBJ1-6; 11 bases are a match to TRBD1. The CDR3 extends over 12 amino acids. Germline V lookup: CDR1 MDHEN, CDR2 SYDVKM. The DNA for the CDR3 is TGTGGGACAGGGGGCCACAATTCACCCCTCCACTTT. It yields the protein CGTGGHNSPLHF. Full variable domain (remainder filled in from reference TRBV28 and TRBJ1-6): DVKVTQSSRYLVKRTGEKVFLECVQDMDHENMFWYRQDPGLGLRLIYFSYDVKMKEKGDIPEGYSVSREKKERFSLILESASTNQTSMYLCGTGGHNSPLHFGNGTRLTVT.

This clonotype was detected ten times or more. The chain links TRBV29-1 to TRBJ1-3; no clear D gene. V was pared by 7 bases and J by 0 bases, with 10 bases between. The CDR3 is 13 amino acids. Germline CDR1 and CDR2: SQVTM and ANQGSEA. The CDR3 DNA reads TGCAGCGCCCACAGTACCTCTGGAAACACCATATATTTT. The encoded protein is CSAHSTSGNTIYF.

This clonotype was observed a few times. The CDR3 nucleotides read TGTGCCAGCAAAATACAGGGAGGGTCGAATTCACCCCTCCACTTT. Amino acid sequence: CASKIQGGSNSPLHF. This chain joins TRBV2 and TRBJ1-6; possible D gene TRBD1, 6 bases. Trimming shortened V by 7 bases and J by 7 bases, and 17 bases separated the two germline ends. The V gene's germline CDR1 is SNHLY and CDR2 FYNNEI. The CDR3 totals 15 residues. Based on the CDR3 plus reference TRBV2 and TRBJ1-6, the full variable domain is EPEVTQTPSHQVTQMGQEVILRCVPISNHLYFYWYRQILGQKVEFLVSFYNNEISEKSEIFDDQFSVERPDGSNFTLKIRSTKLEDSAMYFCASKIQGGSNSPLHFGNGTRLTVT.

CDR3 nucleotide sequence: TGCGCCAGCACCTATAGCCATAGGGACAGGGGGCGGACAGATACGCAGTATTTT. Its translation: CASTYSHRDRGRTDTQYF. This chain connects TRBV5-1 to TRBJ2-3; 12 nucleotides line up with TRBD1. The CDR3 consists of 18 residues. Germline-derived CDR1 and CDR2 are SGHRS and YFSETQ. With V trimmed by 6 bases and J by 3 bases, 14 bases remained unmatched.

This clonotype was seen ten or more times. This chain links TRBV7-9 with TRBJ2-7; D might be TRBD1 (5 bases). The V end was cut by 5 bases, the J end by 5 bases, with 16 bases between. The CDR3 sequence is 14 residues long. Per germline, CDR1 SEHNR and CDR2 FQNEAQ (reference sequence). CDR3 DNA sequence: TGTGCCAGCAGCCCTCGGATCTGGGGCGACGAGCAGTACTTC. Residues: CASSPRIWGDEQYF.

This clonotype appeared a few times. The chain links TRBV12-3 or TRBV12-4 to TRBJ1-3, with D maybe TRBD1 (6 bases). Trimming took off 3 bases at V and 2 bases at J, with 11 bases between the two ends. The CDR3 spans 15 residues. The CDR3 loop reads CASSFTGTTGNTIYF. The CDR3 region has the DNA TGTGCCAGCAGTTTTACAGGGACGACTGGAAACACCATATATTTT.

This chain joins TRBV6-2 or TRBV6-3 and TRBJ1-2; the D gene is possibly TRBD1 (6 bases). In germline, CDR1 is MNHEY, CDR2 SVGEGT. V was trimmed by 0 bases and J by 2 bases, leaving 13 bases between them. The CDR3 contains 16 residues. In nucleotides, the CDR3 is TGTGCCAGCAGTTACTCGGGGGGGCGGCTAAACTATGGCTACACCTTC. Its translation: CASSYSGGRLNYGYTF.

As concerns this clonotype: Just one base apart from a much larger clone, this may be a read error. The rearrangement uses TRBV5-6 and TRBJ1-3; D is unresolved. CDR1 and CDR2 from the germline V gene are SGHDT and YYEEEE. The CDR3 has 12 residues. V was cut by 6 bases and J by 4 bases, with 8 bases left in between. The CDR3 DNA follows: TGTGCCAGCACCTTCGGGGGAAACACCATATATTTT. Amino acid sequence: CASTFGGNTIYF.

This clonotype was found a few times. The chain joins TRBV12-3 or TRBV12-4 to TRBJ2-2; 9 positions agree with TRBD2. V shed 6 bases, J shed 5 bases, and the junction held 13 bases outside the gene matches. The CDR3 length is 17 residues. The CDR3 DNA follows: TGTGCCAGCAGCCCGGGGCGGGGGGGCTTTCGTACCGGGGAGCTGTTTTTT. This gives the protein CASSPGRGGFRTGELFF.